This T cell receptor (beta chain) was profiled in a study of blood T cell repertoires in COVID-19 (dated by TCRdb to about 2020). Turning to the overall study: Samples from collaborators originated in the United States, Italy and Spain and spanned both the acute and convalescent phases of COVID-19. The samples were drawn from the first 160 participants of the ongoing ImmuneRACE study and from 950 to 1,500 subjects provided by 6 global collaborators. A freely available public database, intended as a resource for researchers studying the immune response to SARS-CoV-2, is where the repertoires were released. Where available, HLA class I and class II types were taken from metadata supplied by the sample provider and were not determined by assay-based typing. The dataset comprised deeply sampled blood TCRbeta repertoires from subjects exposed to, actively infected with, or recovered from COVID-19. The material from the prospective study consisted of cDNA or gDNA derived from T cells, B-cell-depleted T cells, or PBMCs. Nearly every sample came with metadata listing a de-identified subject ID, COVID-19 status, age in years and sex. Overall study outcomes, separate from this receptor: The quantity of clinical and demographic metadata differed by source and by participant and was supplied without curation.

Collaborating institutions collected whole blood in K2EDTA tubes following their own protocols. For TCRbeta analysis, collaborators shipped samples in one of three forms: frozen whole blood, isolated PBMCs, or DNA extracted from either of those sample types. CDR1 and CDR2 are drawn from the germline V gene: MRHNA, SNTAGT. The CDR3 covers 16 residues, taking in both the cysteine and the phenylalanine. The CDR3 DNA has 48 bases and is translated from base 1. V loses 4 bases at its end and J loses 6 bases; junction bases beyond the gene matches: 8. To note about this clone: Its specific antigen is unknown. No much larger clone exists at a distance of one base, and base qualities are not known.

The immunoSEQ Assay, a bias-controlled multiplex PCR, was used to amplify TCRbeta CDR3 regions from genomic DNA. The authors' pipeline ran thus. Nucleated cell counts per sample were estimated from amplification of reference gene primers within the assay. To quantify the absolute abundance of each unique TCRbeta CDR3 rearrangement, sequence reads were collapsed and filtered. For each sample, productive Simpson clonality was calculated by taking the square root of Simpson's diversity index across productive rearrangements. This immuneACCESS table, as held by TCRdb, lists in-frame sequences with V and J called but not all clones. Of the missing ones, under half trace to an unresolved V gene in checked studies; the others have no known cause. D and trimming come from the DNA, and the V and J calls and clone size come from that table. This sample lists more than 200,000 clones; about 88% were detected once. The ten largest clones represent 2.7% of the sample.

The rearrangement joined TRBV6-4 to TRBJ2-1; TRBD2 matches 11 bases in the middle. The receptor's source is a woman aged 60-70 years with acute or convalescent COVID-19. The sample was peripheral blood. The CDR3 amino acid sequence is: CASSVGLAGGLNEQFF. The DNA reads as follows: TGTGCCAGCAGTGTGGGGCTAGCGGGGGGTCTCAATGAGCAGTTCTTC.